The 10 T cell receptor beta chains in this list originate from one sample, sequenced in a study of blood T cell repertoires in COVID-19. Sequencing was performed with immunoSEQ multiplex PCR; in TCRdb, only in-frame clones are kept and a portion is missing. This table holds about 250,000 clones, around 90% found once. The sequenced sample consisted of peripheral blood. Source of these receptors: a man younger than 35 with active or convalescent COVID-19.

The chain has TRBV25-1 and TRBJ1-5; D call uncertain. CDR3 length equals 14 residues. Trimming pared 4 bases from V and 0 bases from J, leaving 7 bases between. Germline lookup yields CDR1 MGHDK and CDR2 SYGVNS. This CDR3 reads CASSGGYSNQPQHF. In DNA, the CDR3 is TGTGCCAGCAGTGGCGGCTATAGCAATCAGCCCCAGCATTTT.

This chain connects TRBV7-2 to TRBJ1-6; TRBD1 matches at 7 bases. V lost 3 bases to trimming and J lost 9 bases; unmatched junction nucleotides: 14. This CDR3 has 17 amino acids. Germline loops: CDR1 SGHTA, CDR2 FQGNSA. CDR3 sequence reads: CASSLTGRSVGASPLHF. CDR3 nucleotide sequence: TGTGCCAGCAGCTTGACAGGGCGCTCTGTGGGGGCTTCACCCCTCCACTTT.

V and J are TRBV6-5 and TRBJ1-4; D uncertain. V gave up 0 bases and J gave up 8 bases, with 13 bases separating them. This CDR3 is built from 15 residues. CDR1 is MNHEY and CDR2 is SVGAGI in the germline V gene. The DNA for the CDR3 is TGTGCCAGCAGTTACTCAGGCGGGCATGGGGAAAAACTGTTTTTT. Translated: CASSYSGGHGEKLFF.

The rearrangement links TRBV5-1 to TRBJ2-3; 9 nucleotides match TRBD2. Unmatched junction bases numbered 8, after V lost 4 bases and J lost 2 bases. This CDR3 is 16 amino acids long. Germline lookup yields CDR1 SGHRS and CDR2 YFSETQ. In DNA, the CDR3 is TGCGCCAGCAGCGAAATAGGACTAGCGTCCACAGATACGCAGTATTTT. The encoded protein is CASSEIGLASTDTQYF.

The CDR3: CASSLEVLALGKIYEQYF. CDR3 coding DNA: TGCGCCAGCAGCTTGGAGGTACTAGCGCTCGGAAAGATCTACGAGCAGTACTTC. V and J are TRBV5-1 and TRBJ2-7; TRBD2 agrees at 7 bases. Germline CDR1 and CDR2: SGHRS and YFSETQ. Trimming at V came to 0 bases and at J to 3 bases, leaving 15 bases not matched to a gene. The CDR3 is made up of 18 amino acids.

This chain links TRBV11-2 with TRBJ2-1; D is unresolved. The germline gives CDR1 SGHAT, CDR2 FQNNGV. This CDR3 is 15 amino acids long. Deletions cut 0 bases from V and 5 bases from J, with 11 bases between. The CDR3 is CASSLDPAYDNEQFF. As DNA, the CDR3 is TGTGCCAGCAGCTTAGACCCAGCGTACGACAATGAGCAGTTCTTC.

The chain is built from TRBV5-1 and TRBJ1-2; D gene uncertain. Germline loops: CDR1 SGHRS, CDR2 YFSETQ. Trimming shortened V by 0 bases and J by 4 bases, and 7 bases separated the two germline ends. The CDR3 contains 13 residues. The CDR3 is CASSLESPYGYTF. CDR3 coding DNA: TGCGCCAGCAGCTTGGAGAGCCCCTATGGCTACACCTTC.

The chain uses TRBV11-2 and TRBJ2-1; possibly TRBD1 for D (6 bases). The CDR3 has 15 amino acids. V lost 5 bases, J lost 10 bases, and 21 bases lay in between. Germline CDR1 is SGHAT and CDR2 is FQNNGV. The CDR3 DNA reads TGTGCCAGCAGCGGGGGCCGCCTCAGCGTCGGAGAGCAGTTCTTC. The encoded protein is CASSGGRLSVGEQFF. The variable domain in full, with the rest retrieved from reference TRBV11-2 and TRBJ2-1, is EAGVAQSPRYKIIEKRQSVAFWCNPISGHATLYWYQQILGQGPKLLIQFQNNGVVDDSQLPKDRFSAERLKGVDSTLKIQPAKLEDSAVYLCASSGGRLSVGEQFFGPGTRLTVL.

This CDR3 is CASSLGGRAAAEAFF. The CDR3, as DNA: TGTGCCAGCAGCTTAGGGGGCAGGGCGGCAGCTGAAGCTTTCTTT. This chain joins TRBV7-9 and TRBJ1-1; a weak D match, TRBD1 (5 bases). The V and J ends lost 1 base and 6 bases respectively, with 15 bases between them. This CDR3 spans 15 amino acids. Germline values: CDR1 SEHNR, CDR2 FQNEAQ (reference sequence).

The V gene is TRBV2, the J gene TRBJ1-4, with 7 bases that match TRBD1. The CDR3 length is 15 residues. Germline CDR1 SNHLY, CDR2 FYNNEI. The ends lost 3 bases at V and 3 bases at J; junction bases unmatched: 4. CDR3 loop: CASSDPGGANEKLFF. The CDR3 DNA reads TGTGCCAGCAGTGATCCAGGGGGTGCTAATGAAAAACTGTTTTTT. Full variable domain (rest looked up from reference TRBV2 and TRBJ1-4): EPEVTQTPSHQVTQMGQEVILRCVPISNHLYFYWYRQILGQKVEFLVSFYNNEISEKSEIFDDQFSVERPDGSNFTLKIRSTKLEDSAMYFCASSDPGGANEKLFFGSGTQLSVL.